The clone carrying this T cell receptor (beta chain) was seen a handful of times. TCRdb used MiXCR to reprocess the 5' RACE reads, holding one entry per CDR3 protein. The sample contains more than 150,000 distinct CDR3 sequences, about 13% of which appear only once. This entry belongs to a study of CD8 T cells in ankylosing spondylitis. V was clipped by 7 bases and J by 2 bases; unmatched bases: 19. Germline CDR1 SGHRS, CDR2 YFSETQ. This CDR3 has 18 residues. This clonotype was sampled from a male donor with ankylosing spondylitis or in good health (not recorded which). This rearrangement joins TRBV5-1 to TRBJ2-3; 7 bases fit TRBD2. Material: blood, either unsorted or a sorted T cell fraction (not recorded which). Written as DNA, the CDR3 is TGCGCCAGCCGCTGGCGTGGGAGGGCGGCGAGGGACACAGATACGCAGTATTTT. Protein: CASRWRGRAARDTDTQYF.